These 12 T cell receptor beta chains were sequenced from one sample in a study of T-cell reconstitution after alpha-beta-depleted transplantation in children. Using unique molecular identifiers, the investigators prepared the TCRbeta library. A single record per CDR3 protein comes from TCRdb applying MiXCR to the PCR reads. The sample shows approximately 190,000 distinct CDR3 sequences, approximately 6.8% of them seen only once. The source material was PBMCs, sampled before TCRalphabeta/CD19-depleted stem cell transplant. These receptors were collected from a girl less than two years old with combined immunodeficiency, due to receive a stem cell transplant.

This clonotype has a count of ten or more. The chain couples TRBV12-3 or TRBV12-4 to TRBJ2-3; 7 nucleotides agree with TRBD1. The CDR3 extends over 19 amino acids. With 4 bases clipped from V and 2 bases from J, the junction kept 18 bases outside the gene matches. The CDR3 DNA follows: TGTGCCAGCAGTTACCGGGTTTTCACAGGGGACAAAGTCACAGATACGCAGTATTTT. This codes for CASSYRVFTGDKVTDTQYF.

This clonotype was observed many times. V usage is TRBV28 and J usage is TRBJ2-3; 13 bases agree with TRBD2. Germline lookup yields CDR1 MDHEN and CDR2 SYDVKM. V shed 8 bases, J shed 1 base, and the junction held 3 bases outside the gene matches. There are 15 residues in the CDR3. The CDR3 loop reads CASGLAGAGTDTQYF. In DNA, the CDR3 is TGTGCCAGCGGACTAGCGGGAGCGGGCACAGATACGCAGTATTTT.

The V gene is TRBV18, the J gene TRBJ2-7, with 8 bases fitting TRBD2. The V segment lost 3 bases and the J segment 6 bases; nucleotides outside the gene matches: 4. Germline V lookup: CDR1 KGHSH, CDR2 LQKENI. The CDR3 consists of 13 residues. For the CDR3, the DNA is TGTGCCAGCTCACCCGGGAGGGTGGGCGAGCAGTACTTC. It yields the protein CASSPGRVGEQYF.

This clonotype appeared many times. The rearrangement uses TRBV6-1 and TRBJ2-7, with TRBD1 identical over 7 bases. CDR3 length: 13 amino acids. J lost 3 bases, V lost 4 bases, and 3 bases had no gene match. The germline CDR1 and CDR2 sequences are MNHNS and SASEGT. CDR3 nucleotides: TGTGCCAGCAGTGCCCGGGACAGCTACGAGCAGTACTTC. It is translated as CASSARDSYEQYF.

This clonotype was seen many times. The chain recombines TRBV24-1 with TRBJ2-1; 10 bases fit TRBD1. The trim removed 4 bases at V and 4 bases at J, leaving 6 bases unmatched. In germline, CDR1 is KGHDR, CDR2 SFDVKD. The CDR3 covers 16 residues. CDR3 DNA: TGTGCCACCAGTGACCATCCGGGACAGGGGTACAATGAGCAGTTCTTC. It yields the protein CATSDHPGQGYNEQFF.

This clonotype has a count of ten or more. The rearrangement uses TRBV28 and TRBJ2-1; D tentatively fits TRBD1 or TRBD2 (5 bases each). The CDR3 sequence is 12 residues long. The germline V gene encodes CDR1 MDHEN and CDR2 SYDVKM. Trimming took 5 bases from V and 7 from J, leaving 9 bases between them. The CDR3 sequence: CASSLWGNEQFF. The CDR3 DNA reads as TGTGCCAGCAGTCTCTGGGGGAATGAGCAGTTCTTC.

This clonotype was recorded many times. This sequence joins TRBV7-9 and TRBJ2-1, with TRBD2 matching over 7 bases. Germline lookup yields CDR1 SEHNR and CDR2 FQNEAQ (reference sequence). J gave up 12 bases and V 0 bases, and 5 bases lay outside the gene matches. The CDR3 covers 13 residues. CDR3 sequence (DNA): TGTGCCAGCAGCTTAGCGGGGGTAGCGGGGCAGTTCTTC. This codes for CASSLAGVAGQFF.

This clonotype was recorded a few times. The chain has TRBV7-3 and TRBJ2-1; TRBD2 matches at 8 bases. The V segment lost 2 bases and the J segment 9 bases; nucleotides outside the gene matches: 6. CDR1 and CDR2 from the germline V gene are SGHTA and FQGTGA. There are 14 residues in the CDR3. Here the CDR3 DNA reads TGTGCCAGCAGCTTAGCGGGGGGCGGGGGTGAGCAGTTCTTC. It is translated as CASSLAGGGGEQFF.

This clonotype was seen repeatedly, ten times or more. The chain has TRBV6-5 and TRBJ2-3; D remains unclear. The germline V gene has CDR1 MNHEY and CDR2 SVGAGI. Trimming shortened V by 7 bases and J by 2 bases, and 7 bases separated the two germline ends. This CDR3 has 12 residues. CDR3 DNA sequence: TGTGCCAGCACGGATACCACAGATACGCAGTATTTT. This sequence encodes CASTDTTDTQYF.

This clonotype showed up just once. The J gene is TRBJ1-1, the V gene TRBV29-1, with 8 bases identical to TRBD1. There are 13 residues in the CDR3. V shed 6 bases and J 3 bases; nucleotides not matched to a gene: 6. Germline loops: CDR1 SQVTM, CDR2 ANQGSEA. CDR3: CSVRTGMDTEAFF. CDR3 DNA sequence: TGCAGCGTCAGGACAGGGATGGACACTGAAGCTTTCTTT.

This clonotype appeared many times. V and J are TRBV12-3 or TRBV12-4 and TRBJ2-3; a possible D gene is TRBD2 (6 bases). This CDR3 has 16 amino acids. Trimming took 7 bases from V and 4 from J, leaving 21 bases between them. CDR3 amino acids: CASTLLLRPGADTQYF. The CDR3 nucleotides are TGTGCCAGCACCCTACTATTACGCCCGGGGGCAGATACGCAGTATTTT.

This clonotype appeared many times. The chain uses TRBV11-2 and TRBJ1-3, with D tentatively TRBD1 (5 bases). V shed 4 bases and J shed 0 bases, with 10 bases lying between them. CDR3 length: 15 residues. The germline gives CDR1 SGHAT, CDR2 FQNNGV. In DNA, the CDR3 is TGTGCCAGCAGCTCTGGGGCGAGCTCTGGAAACACCATATATTTT. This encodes CASSSGASSGNTIYF.